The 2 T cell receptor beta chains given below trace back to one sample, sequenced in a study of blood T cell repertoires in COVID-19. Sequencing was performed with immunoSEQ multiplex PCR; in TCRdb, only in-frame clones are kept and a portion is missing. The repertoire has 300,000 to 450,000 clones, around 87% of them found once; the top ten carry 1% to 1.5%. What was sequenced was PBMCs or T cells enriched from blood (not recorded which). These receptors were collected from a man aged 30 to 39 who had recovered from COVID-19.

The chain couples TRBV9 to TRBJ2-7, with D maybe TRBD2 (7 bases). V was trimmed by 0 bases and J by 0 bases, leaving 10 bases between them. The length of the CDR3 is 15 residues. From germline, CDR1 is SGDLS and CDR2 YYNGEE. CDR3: CASSVEGGNSYEQYF. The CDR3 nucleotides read TGTGCCAGCAGCGTAGAGGGGGGGAACTCCTACGAGCAGTACTTC.

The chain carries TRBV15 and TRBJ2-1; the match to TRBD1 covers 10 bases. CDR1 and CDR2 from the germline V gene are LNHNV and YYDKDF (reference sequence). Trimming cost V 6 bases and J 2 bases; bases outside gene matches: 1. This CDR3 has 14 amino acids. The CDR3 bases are TGTGCCACCAGGGACAGGGGGGCCTACAATGAGCAGTTCTTC. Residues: CATRDRGAYNEQFF.